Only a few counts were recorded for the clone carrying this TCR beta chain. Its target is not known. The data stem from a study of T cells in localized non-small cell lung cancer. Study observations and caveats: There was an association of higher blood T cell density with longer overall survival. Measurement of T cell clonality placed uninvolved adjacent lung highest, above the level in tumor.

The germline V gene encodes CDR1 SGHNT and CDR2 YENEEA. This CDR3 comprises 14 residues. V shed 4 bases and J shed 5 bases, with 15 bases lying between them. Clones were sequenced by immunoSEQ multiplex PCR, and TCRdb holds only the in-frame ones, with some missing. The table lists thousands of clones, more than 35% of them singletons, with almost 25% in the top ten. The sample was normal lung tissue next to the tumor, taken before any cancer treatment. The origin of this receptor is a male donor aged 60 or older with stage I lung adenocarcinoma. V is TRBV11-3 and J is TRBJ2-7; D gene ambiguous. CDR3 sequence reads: CASSSLLGGHEQYF. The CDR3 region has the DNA TGTGCCAGCAGCTCACTATTAGGCGGACACGAGCAGTACTTC.